What follows are 6 T cell receptor beta chains derived from one specimen sequenced in a study of tumor and adjacent non-tumor tissue in lung cancer. The template was RNA from unsorted bulk tissue. Distant lung tissue was collected more than 3 cm away from the tumor edge. The library came from three nested PCR rounds adapted from ARM-PCR protocols. One entry per CDR3 protein, called by TCRdb with MiXCR from the multiplex PCR reads. Among roughly 75,000 distinct CDR3 sequences listed, under 70% were seen once. Sequencing input: distant non-tumor lung tissue. The receptors derive from a woman between 45 and 65 years old with non-small cell lung cancer.

The CDR3 loop reads CATSTSGHNYGYTF. The CDR3 DNA sequence: TGTGCCACCAGTACCTCGGGACATAACTATGGCTACACCTTC. The rearrangement links TRBV24-1 to TRBJ1-2; perhaps TRBD1 as D (6 bases). The CDR3 sequence is 14 residues long. V lost 6 bases and J lost 1, with 11 bases in between. Germline lookup yields CDR1 KGHDR and CDR2 SFDVKD.

Worth noting for this clonotype: The junction does not match germline at one end; this may be a read error. This chain's CDR3 is CTSSLNAGGPAQCF. Here the CDR3 DNA reads TGTACCAGCAGCCTAAACGCAGGGGGGCCGGCCCAGTGCTTC. The chain has TRBV11-2 and TRBJ2-5; D possibly corresponds to TRBD1 (7 bases). This CDR3 is built from 14 residues. Per the germline V gene, CDR1 is SGHAT and CDR2 is FQNNGV.

A word on this clonotype: The junction does not match germline at one end; this may be a read error. V is TRBV6-2 or TRBV6-3 and J is TRBJ2-1; the D gene is possibly TRBD2 (5 bases). The CDR3 is made up of 12 amino acids. Per germline, CDR1 MNHEY and CDR2 SVGEGT. As DNA, the CDR3 is TGTGTCAGCGGCCCACTAAACAATGAGCAGTTCTTC. Translated: CVSGPLNNEQFF.

A word on this clonotype: Given the absence of the conserved phenylalanine or tryptophan at the CDR3 end, a read error is likely. The DNA is left out, because the CDR3 cannot be placed on it with certainty; the CDR3 is given as TCRdb lists it. The chain couples TRBV12-3 or TRBV12-4 to TRBJ2-2; TRBD2, as called in the table, went unchecked against the DNA. Counting both end residues, the CDR3 totals 18 amino acids. CDR3 protein: CASSPWGGLAETTGELFY.

This clonotype appeared once. It is likely a read error, because the conserved phenylalanine at the end of the CDR3 is missing. The V call is TRBV11-2, the J call TRBJ2-2, with D perhaps TRBD2 (5 bases). Germline V gives CDR1 SGHAT, CDR2 FQNNGV. The CDR3 runs to 17 residues. CDR3 nucleotides: TGTGCCAGGAGCTTAGAGATGGGGAGTTTTTACACCGGGGAGCTGTTTCTT. The encoded protein is CARSLEMGSFYTGELFL.

This chain uses TRBV11-2 with TRBJ2-1; D gene ambiguous. The CDR3 loop spans 13 amino acids. Germline V gives CDR1 SGHAT, CDR2 FQNNGV. V lost 1 base and J lost 15, with 16 bases in between. CDR3 protein: CASSLGWLRGRFF. The CDR3 coding sequence is TGTGCCAGCAGCTTAGGATGGCTACGTGGGCGGTTCTTC.